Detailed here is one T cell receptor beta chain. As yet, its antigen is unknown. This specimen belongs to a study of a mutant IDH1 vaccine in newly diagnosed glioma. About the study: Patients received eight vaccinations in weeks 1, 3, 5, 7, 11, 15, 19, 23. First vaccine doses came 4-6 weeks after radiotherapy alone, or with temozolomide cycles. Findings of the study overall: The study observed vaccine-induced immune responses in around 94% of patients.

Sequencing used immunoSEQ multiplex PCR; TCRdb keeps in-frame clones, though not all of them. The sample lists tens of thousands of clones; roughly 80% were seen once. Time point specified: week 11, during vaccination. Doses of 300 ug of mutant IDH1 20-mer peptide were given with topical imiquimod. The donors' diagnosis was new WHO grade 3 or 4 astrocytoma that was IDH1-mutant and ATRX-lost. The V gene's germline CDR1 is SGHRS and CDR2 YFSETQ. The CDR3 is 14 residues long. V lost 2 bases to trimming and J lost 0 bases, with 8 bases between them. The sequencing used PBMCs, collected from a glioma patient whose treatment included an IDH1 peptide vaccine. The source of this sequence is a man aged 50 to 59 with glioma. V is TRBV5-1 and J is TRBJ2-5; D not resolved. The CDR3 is CASSLASHQETQYF. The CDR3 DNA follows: TGCGCCAGCAGCTTAGCGAGCCACCAAGAGACCCAGTACTTC.